These T cell receptor beta chains were read from a single sample in a study of response to subunit inactivated influenza vaccine. TCRdb re-analysed the RT-PCR reads in MiXCR, keeping a single row per CDR3 protein. This sample has around 760,000 distinct CDR3 sequences, with 14% found just once. The sequencing here drew on PBMCs from blood, taken 14 to 15 days before vaccination. The receptors shown here come from a man aged 50-60 years who received an inactivated influenza vaccine. Both conserved end residues are trimmed from each CDR3. The D gene is left open where the match is weak. Expanded clones get a size class; other rows say once, few or many, or leave the size out.

- | TRBV5-4 | TRBD1 | ASSSRDRVMEPQY
- | TRBV11-2 | TRBD2 | ASSLVGRAAYSYEQY
- | TRBV7-6 | - | ASSAHQGQEETQY
- | TRBV20-1 | - | SASMGSGYPKETQY
- | TRBV30 | - | AWSADRPNNSPLH
- | TRBV11-2 | - | ASKVPGGTGELF
- | TRBV27 | TRBD1 | ASSRWGNRGQETQY
few | TRBV20-1 | - | SASGFGASNQPQH
- | TRBV7-2 | - | ASSLAVGSSGELF
- | TRBV6-1 | - | ASSLGLEGEYEQY
- | TRBV4-1 | - | ASRFSPVGTGELF
many | TRBV12-3/TRBV12-4 | TRBD1 | ASSRQGANSDNEQF
- | TRBV10-2 | TRBD2 | ASSDGRLAMETQY
- | TRBV2 | - | ASSWGVTPSTDTQY
many | TRBV6-5 | - | ASGPYTGSNQPQH
many | TRBV4-2 | TRBD2 | ASSHTSGRGNEQF
- | TRBV20-1 | TRBD1 | SAIQFDRGNNSPLH
- | TRBV6-1 | TRBD1 | ASSPWDRVTGELF
- | TRBV2 | - | ASRTEQGNTEAF
many | TRBV20-1 | - | SANTGARQETQY
- | TRBV28 | - | ASSRTGVAYEQY
- | TRBV7-9 | - | ASSRREGQPYNEQF
- | TRBV7-9 | - | ASSIGTGEKLF